This T cell receptor (beta chain) originates from a study of T cells in localized non-small cell lung cancer. Data came from immunoSEQ multiplex PCR; TCRdb stores just in-frame clones and leaves some out. The table lists 15,000 to 20,000 clones, approximately 90% of them singletons, with 3% to 4% in the top ten. Sample: peripheral blood, taken before any cancer treatment. The TCR sequence derives from a male donor older than 55 with stage II squamous cell lung carcinoma.

The CDR3 reads CSVDQGQTDTQYF. In DNA, the CDR3 is TGCAGCGTTGATCAGGGGCAAACAGATACGCAGTATTTT. The J gene is TRBJ2-3, the V gene TRBV29-1, with D maybe TRBD1 (6 bases). V lost 3 bases, J lost 3 bases, and 10 bases lay in between. The CDR3 consists of 13 residues. Germline assignment: CDR1 SQVTM and CDR2 ANQGSEA.